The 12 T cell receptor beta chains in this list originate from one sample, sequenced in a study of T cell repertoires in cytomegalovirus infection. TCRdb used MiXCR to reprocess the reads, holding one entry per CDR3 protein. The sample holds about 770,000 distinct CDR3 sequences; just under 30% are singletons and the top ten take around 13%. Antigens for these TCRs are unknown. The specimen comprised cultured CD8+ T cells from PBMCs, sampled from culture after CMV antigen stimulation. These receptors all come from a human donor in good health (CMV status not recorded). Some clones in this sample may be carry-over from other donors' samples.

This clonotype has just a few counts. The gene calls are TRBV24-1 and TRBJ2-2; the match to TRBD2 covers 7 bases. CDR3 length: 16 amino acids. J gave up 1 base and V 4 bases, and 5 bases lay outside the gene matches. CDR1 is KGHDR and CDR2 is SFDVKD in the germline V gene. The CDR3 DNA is TGTGCCACCAGTGACCCCGGGACTAAGAACACCGGGGAGCTGTTTTTT. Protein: CATSDPGTKNTGELFF.

The CDR3 reads CSAKTYNQPQHF. The CDR3 coding sequence is TGCAGTGCTAAGACTTACAATCAGCCCCAGCATTTT. The rearrangement links TRBV20-1 to TRBJ1-5, with D hard to call. V was cut by 4 bases and J by 3 bases, with 7 bases left in between. The CDR3 is 12 residues long. Germline CDR1 reads DFQATT; CDR2 reads SNEGSKA (reference sequence).

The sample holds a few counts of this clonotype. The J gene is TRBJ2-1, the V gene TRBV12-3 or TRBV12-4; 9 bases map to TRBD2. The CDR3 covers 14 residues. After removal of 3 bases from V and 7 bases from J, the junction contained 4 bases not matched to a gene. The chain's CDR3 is CASSFRGGGNEQFF. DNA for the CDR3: TGTGCCAGCAGTTTTCGCGGGGGGGGTAATGAGCAGTTCTTC.

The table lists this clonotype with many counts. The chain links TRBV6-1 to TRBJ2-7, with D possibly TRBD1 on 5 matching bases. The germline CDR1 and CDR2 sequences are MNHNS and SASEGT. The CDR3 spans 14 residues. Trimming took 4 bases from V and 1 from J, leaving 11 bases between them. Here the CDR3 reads CASSGLGPSYEQYV. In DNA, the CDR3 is TGTGCCAGCAGTGGGTTGGGGCCTTCCTACGAGCAGTACGTC.

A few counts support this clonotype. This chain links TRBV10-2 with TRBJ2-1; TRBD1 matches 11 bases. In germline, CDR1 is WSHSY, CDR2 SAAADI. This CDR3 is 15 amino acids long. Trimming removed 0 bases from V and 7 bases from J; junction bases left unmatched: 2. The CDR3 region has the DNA TGCGCCAGCAGTGAGTCGGACAGGGGGCTGAATGAGCAGTTCTTC. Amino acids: CASSESDRGLNEQFF.

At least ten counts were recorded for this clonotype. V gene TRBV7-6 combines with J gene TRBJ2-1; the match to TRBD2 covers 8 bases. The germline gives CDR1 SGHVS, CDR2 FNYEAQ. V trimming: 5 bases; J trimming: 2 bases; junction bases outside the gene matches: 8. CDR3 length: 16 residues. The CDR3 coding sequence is TGTGCCAGCAGCCAACTCGCGGGGGGCCCCTACAATGAGCAGTTCTTC. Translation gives CASSQLAGGPYNEQFF.

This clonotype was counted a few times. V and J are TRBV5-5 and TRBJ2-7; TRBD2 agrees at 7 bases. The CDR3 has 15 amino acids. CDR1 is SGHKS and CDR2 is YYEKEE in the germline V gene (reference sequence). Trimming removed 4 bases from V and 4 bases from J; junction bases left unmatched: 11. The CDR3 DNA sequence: TGTGCCAGCAGCCACAGTGGCGGGGGAAATTACGAGCAGTACTTC. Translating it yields CASSHSGGGNYEQYF. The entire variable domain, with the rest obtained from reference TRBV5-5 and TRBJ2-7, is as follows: DAGVTQSPTHLIKTRGQQVTLRCSPISGHKSVSWYQQVLGQGPQFIFQYYEKEERGRGNFPDRFSARQFPNYSSELNVNALLLGDSALYLCASSHSGGGNYEQYFGPGTRLTVT.

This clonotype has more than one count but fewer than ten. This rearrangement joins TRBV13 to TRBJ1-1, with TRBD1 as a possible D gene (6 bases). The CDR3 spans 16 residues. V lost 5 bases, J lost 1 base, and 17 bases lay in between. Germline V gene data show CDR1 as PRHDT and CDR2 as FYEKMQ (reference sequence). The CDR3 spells CASSALSTGPNTEAFF. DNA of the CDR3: TGTGCCAGCAGCGCATTATCGACAGGACCGAACACTGAAGCTTTCTTT.

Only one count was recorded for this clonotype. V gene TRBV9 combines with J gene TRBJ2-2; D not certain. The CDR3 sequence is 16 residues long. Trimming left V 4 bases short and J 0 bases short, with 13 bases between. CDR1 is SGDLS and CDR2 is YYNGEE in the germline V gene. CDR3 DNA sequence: TGTGCCAGCAGCCAACCAGGCAGCTCGAACACCGGGGAGCTGTTTTTT. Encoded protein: CASSQPGSSNTGELFF.

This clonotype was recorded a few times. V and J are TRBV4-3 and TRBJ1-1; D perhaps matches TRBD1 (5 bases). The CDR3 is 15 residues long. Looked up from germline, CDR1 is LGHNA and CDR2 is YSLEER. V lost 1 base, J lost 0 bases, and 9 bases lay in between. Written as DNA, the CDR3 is TGCGCCAGCAGCCAAGTGGGACCGCTGAACACTGAAGCTTTCTTT. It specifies CASSQVGPLNTEAFF.

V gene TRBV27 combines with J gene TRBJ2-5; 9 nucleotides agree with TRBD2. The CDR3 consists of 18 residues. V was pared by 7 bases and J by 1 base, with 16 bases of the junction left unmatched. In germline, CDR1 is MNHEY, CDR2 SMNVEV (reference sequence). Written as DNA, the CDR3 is TGTGCCAGCAACCGGGGCGGGGGGGCCCTCCCTTTCCAAGAGACCCAGTACTTC. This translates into CASNRGGGALPFQETQYF.

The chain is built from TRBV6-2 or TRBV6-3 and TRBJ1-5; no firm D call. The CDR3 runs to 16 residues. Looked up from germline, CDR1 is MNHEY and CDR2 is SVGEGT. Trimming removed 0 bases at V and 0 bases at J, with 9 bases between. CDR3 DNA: TGTGCCAGCAGTTACTCGGCCGGGAATAGCAATCAGCCCCAGCATTTT. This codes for CASSYSAGNSNQPQHF.